This TCR beta chain is from a study of T cell repertoires in cytomegalovirus infection. Overall study: CMV epitopes, recently identified HLA-C-restricted and well-studied HLA-B-restricted, were used. CMV infection together with matching HLA type was indicated by public TCR beta signatures.

About this clonotype: What it recognizes is unknown.

The ends were cut back, 8 bases at V and 4 bases at J, with 15 bases in the middle. CDR3 length: 14 residues. Each CDR3 protein is one row after TCRdb ran MiXCR on the reads. The data contain approximately 910,000 distinct CDR3 sequences, more than 25% of them singletons. Study results and limitations: Identification of carriers of CMV plus the relevant HLA was achieved through cumulative public TCR beta family frequency. HLA-C-restricted CMV-specific TCR beta clonotypes were dominant in the ex vivo response.

This TCR came from a human donor in good health (CMV status not recorded). Some clones in this sample may be carry-over from other donors' samples. The V gene is TRBV23-1, the J gene TRBJ2-1; D is possibly TRBD2 (6 bases). TRBV23-1 is known as an ORF, though its function is uncertain. The sequencing here drew on cultured CD8+ T cells from PBMCs, taken from culture after CMV antigen stimulation. The CDR3 is CASQRRVAYNEQFF. The CDR3 DNA is TGCGCCAGCCAAAGGAGGGTAGCGTACAATGAGCAGTTCTTC.